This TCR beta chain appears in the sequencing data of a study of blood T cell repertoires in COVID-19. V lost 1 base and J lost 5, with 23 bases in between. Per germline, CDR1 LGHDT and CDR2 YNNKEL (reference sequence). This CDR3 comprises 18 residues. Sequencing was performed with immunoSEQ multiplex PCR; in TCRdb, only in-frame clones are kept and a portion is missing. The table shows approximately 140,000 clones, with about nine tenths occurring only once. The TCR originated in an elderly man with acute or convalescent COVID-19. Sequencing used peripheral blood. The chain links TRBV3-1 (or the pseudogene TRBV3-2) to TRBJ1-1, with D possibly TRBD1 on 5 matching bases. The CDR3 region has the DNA TGTGCCAGCAGCCAAGGGTCCAGGGTGGGACTTTATCGAACTGAAGCTTTCTTT. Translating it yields CASSQGSRVGLYRTEAFF.